Following are 15 T cell receptor beta chains from one sample sequenced in a study of blood T cell repertoires in COVID-19. Only in-frame clones appear in the TCRdb table, and some are missing; sequencing was by immunoSEQ multiplex PCR. The sample lists 200,000 to 250,000 clones, 86% occurring once. The material sequenced was PBMCs or T cells enriched from blood (not recorded which). These receptors all come from a middle-aged man who had recovered from COVID-19.

The chain links TRBV24-1 to TRBJ2-1; weak D call: TRBD2 (6 bases). This CDR3 has 13 residues. Trimming removed 9 bases from V and 7 bases from J, with 15 bases in between. CDR1 is KGHDR and CDR2 is SFDVKD in the germline V gene. CDR3 DNA sequence: TGTGCCACCCGGAGGGGAGAGTTTAATGAGCAGTTCTTC. It translates to CATRRGEFNEQFF.

The gene calls are TRBV6-2 or TRBV6-3 and TRBJ2-7; D uncertain. This CDR3 has 12 residues. The germline V and J ends were trimmed by 6 bases and 5 bases, with 11 bases remaining between them. Germline CDR1 and CDR2: MNHEY and SVGEGT. CDR3 nucleotide sequence: TGTGCCAGCAGCGAACAGACCAACGAGCAGTACTTC. It translates to CASSEQTNEQYF.

This chain links TRBV2 with TRBJ1-2, with a tentative D call TRBD1 (5 bases). Between the trimmed V and J ends, which lost 7 bases and 0 bases, there was a span of 18 bases. Per the germline V gene, CDR1 is SNHLY and CDR2 is FYNNEI. CDR3 length: 16 amino acids. The CDR3 DNA follows: TGTGCCAGCACAGGACACGTAGCCTTAGCTAACTATGGCTACACCTTC. Translated: CASTGHVALANYGYTF.

The rearrangement joins TRBV11-3 to TRBJ2-1; TRBD2 agrees at 15 bases. Trimming took 5 bases from V and 5 from J; bases not matched to a gene: 10. Germline CDR1 reads SGHNT; CDR2 reads YENEEA. This CDR3 has 18 residues. The CDR3 region is CASSHSGTSGGKDNEQFF. The CDR3 coding sequence is TGTGCCAGCAGCCATTCCGGGACTAGCGGGGGGAAGGACAATGAGCAGTTCTTC.

The chain carries TRBV3-1 (or the pseudogene TRBV3-2) and TRBJ1-2; D is possibly TRBD1 (6 bases). This CDR3 is built from 16 residues. The germline gives CDR1 LGHDT, CDR2 YNNKEL (reference sequence). Trimming pared 4 bases from V and 3 bases from J, leaving 18 bases between. Here the CDR3 DNA reads TGTGCCAGCAGCCCAAACAGGGACCCCCCTCACTATGGCTACACCTTC. Translation: CASSPNRDPPHYGYTF.

The chain employs TRBV2 and TRBJ2-5; D possibly corresponds to TRBD2 (5 bases). The V end lost 6 bases, the J end lost 3 bases, and 11 bases lay between the germline ends. The CDR3 contains 13 residues. In germline, CDR1 is SNHLY, CDR2 FYNNEI. The CDR3 DNA reads TGTGCCAGCAGCTTCGGAGGAGAAGAGACCCAGTACTTC. The encoded protein is CASSFGGEETQYF.

The rearrangement uses TRBV6-5 and TRBJ2-1, with a possible D match to TRBD2 (5 bases). CDR1 is MNHEY and CDR2 is SVGAGI in the germline V gene. The V gene lost 2 bases and the J gene lost 0 bases, with 8 bases spanning the gap. The CDR3 is made up of 15 amino acids. CDR3 nucleotide sequence: TGTGCCAGCAGTTACGGTGGGAGCTCCTACAATGAGCAGTTCTTC. Translated, it gives CASSYGGSSYNEQFF.

V gene TRBV6-2 or TRBV6-3 combines with J gene TRBJ1-3; 7 bases align to TRBD1. J lost 0 bases, V lost 4 bases, and 6 bases had no gene match. CDR3 length: 16 residues. Germline lookup yields CDR1 MNHEY and CDR2 SVGEGT. CDR3 region: CASSSGTETSGNTIYF. DNA for the CDR3: TGTGCCAGCAGTTCCGGGACAGAGACCTCTGGAAACACCATATATTTT.

The gene calls are TRBV11-2 and TRBJ2-7; TRBD1 matches at 9 bases. This CDR3 is 18 amino acids long. Germline values: CDR1 SGHAT, CDR2 FQNNGV. V gave up 1 base and J gave up 4 bases; unmatched junction bases: 14. CDR3 DNA: TGTGCCAGCAGCTTAGCCCACTCTCGGACAGGGGAGGGGTACGAGCAGTACTTC. Protein product: CASSLAHSRTGEGYEQYF.

V and J are TRBV3-1 (or the pseudogene TRBV3-2) and TRBJ2-5; no firm D call. The CDR3 is 13 amino acids. CDR1 is LGHDT, CDR2 YNNKEL, per germline (reference sequence). Trimming stripped 4 bases from V and 1 base from J, with 7 bases between. The CDR3 DNA reads TGTGCCAGCAGCCTTGGAGTCCAAGAGACCCAGTACTTC. Translation: CASSLGVQETQYF.

At least ten counts were recorded for this clone. The chain couples TRBV2 to TRBJ2-7, with D unresolved. CDR3 length: 13 amino acids. CDR1 SNHLY and CDR2 FYNNEI come from the germline V gene. Trimming shortened V by 2 bases and J by 3 bases, and 8 bases separated the two germline ends. The chain's CDR3 is CASSEWYSYEQYF. In DNA, the CDR3 is TGTGCCAGCAGTGAATGGTACAGCTACGAGCAGTACTTC.

The chain is built from TRBV6-5 and TRBJ1-2, with D maybe TRBD1 (6 bases). This CDR3 contains 14 residues. Germline V gene sequence: CDR1 MNHEY, CDR2 SVGAGI. V was shortened by 0 bases and J by 3 bases, with 8 bases between the two germline ends. CDR3 loop: CASSYSSGDYGYTF. CDR3 nucleotides: TGTGCCAGCAGTTACTCTTCAGGGGACTATGGCTACACCTTC.

The CDR3 sequence is CASSPGTGIGNTIYF. CDR3 coding DNA: TGTGCCAGCAGCCCCGGGACAGGGATCGGAAACACCATATATTTT. J is TRBJ1-3 and V is TRBV7-2, with 9 bases matching TRBD1. Trimming at V came to 5 bases and at J to 4 bases, leaving 6 bases not matched to a gene. The CDR3 sequence is 15 residues long. Germline V CDR1 and CDR2: SGHTA, FQGNSA. The variable domain in full, completed from reference TRBV7-2 and TRBJ1-3, reads GAGVSQSPSNKVTEKGKDVELRCDPISGHTALYWYRQSLGQGLEFLIYFQGNSAPDKSGLPSDRFSAERTGGSVSTLTIQRTQQEDSAVYLCASSPGTGIGNTIYFGEGSWLTVV.

V gene TRBV9 combines with J gene TRBJ2-7; tentatively, D is TRBD1 (6 bases). Germline V gene lookup returns CDR1 SGDLS and CDR2 YYNGEE. V lost 3 bases, J lost 0 bases, and 13 bases lay in between. The CDR3 is 15 amino acids. CDR3 bases: TGTGCCAGCAGCGGACGACAGGAGAGCTCCTACGAGCAGTACTTC. This translates into CASSGRQESSYEQYF.

The chain uses TRBV15 and TRBJ1-4, with D possibly TRBD1 on 5 matching bases. Trimming took off 4 bases at V and 5 bases at J, with 11 bases between the two ends. Per the germline V gene, CDR1 is LNHNV and CDR2 is YYDKDF (reference sequence). CDR3 length: 14 amino acids. Here the CDR3 DNA reads TGTGCCACCAGCATCGGACACATAAATGAAAAACTGTTTTTT. Amino acid sequence: CATSIGHINEKLFF.